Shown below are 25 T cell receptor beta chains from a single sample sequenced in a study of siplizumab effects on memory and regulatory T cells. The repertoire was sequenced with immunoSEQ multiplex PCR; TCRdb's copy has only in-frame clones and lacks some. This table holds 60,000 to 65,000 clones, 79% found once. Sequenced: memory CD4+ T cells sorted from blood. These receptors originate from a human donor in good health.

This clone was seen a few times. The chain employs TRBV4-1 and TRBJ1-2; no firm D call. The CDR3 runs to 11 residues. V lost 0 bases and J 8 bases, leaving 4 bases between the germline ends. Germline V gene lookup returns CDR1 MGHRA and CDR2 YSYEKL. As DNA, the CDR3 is TGCGCCAGCAGCCAAGATGGCGGCTACACCTTC. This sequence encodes CASSQDGGYTF.

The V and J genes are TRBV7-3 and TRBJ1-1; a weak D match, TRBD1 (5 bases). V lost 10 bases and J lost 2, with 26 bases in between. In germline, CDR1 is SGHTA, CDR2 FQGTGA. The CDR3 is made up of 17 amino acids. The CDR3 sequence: CAIKLSTLGGFNTEAFF. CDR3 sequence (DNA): TGTGCCATCAAGCTGTCAACGCTCGGGGGATTTAACACTGAAGCTTTCTTT.

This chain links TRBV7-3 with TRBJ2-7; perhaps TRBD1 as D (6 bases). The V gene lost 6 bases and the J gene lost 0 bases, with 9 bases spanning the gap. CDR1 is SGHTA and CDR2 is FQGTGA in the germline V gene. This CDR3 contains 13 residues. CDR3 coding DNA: TGTGCCAGCAGGAGGGACAACTCCTACGAGCAGTACTTC. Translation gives CASRRDNSYEQYF.

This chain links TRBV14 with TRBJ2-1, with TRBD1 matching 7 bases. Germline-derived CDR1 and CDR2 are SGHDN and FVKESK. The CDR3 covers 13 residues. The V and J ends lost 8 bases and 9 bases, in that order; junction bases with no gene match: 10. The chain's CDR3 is CASGKSDRSEQFF. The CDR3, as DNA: TGTGCCAGCGGAAAGTCGGACAGGAGTGAGCAGTTCTTC.

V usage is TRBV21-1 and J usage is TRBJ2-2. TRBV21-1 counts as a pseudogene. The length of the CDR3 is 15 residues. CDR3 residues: CASSKVWENTGELFF. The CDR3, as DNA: TGTGCCAGCAGCAAAGTGTGGGAGAACACCGGGGAGCTGTTTTTT.

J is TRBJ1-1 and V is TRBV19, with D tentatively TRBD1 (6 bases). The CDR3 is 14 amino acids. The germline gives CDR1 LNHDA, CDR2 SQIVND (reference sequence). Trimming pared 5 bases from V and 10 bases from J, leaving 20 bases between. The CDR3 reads CASSAIQGNVAAFF. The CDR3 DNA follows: TGTGCCAGTAGTGCCATACAGGGTAATGTGGCAGCTTTCTTT. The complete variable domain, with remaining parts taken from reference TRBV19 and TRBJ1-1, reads DGGITQSPKYLFRKEGQNVTLSCEQNLNHDAMYWYRQDPGQGLRLIYYSQIVNDFQKGDIAEGYSVSREKKESFPLTVTSAQKNPTAFYLCASSAIQGNVAAFFGQGTRLTVV.

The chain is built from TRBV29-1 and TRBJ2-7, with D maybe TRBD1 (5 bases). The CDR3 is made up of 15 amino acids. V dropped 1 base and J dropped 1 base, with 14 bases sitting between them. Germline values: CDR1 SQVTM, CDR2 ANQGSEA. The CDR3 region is CSVEGGHQTSYEQYF. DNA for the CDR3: TGCAGCGTTGAAGGAGGACACCAGACTTCCTACGAGCAGTACTTC.

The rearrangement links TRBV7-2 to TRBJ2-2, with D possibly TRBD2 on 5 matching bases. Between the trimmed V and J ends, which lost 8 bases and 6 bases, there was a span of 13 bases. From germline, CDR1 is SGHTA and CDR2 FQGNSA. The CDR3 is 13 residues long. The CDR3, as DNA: TGTGCCAGCGGTGTACCGGGGTCCGGGGAGCTGTTTTTT. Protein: CASGVPGSGELFF. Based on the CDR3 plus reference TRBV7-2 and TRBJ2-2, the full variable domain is GAGVSQSPSNKVTEKGKDVELRCDPISGHTALYWYRQSLGQGLEFLIYFQGNSAPDKSGLPSDRFSAERTGGSVSTLTIQRTQQEDSAVYLCASGVPGSGELFFGEGSRLTVL.

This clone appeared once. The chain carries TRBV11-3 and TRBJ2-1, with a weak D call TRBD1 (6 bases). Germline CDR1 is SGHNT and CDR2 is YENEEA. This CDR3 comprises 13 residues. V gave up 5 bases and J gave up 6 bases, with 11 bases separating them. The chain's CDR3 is CASSATGSNEQFF. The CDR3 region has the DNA TGTGCCAGCAGCGCGACAGGTTCCAATGAGCAGTTCTTC.

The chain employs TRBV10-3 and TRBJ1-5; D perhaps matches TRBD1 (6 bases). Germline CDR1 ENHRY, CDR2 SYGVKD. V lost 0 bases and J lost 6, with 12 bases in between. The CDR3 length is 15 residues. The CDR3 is CAISESEAGVQPQHF. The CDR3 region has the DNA TGTGCCATCAGTGAGTCGGAGGCAGGGGTTCAGCCCCAGCATTTT.

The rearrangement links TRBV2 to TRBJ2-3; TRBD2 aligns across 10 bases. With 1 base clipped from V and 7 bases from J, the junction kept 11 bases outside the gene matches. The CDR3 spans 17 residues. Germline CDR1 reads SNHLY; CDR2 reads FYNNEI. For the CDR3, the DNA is TGTGCCAGCAGTGAAGAGGGGACTAGCGTGGTTCTAAATACGCAGTATTTT. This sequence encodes CASSEEGTSVVLNTQYF.

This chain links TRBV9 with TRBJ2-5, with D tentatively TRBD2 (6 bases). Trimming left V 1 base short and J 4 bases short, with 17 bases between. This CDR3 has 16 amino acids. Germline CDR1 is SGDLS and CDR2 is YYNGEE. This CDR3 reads CASSVSGGAAPETQYF. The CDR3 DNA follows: TGTGCCAGCAGCGTATCGGGCGGGGCAGCTCCAGAGACCCAGTACTTC. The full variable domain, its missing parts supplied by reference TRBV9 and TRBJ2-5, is DSGVTQTPKHLITATGQRVTLRCSPRSGDLSVYWYQQSLDQGLQFLIQYYNGEERAKGNILERFSAQQFPDLHSELNLSSLELGDSALYFCASSVSGGAAPETQYFGPGTRLLVL.

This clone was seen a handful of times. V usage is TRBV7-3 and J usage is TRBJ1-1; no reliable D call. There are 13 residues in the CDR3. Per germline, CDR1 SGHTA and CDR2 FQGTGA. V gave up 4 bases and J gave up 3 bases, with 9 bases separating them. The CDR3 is CASSYGKDTEAFF. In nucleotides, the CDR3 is TGTGCCAGCAGCTACGGAAAGGACACTGAAGCTTTCTTT.

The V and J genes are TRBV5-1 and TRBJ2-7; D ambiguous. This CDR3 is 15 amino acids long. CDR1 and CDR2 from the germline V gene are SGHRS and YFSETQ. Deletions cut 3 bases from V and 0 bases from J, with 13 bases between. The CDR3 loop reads CASSSRASSSYEQYF. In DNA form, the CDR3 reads TGCGCCAGCAGCTCCCGGGCTTCGAGCTCCTACGAGCAGTACTTC.

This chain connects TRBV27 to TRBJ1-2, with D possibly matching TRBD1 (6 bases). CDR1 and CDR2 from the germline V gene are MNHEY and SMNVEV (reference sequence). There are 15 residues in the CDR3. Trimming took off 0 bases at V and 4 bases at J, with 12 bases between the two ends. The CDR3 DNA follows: TGTGCCAGCAGTTTATCATGGGGGGCGAGCTATGGCTACACCTTC. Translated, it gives CASSLSWGASYGYTF.

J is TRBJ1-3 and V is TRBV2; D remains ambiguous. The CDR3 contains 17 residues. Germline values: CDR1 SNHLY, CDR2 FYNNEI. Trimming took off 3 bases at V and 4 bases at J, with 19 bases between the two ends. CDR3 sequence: CASSEASRFTSGNTIYF. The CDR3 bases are TGTGCCAGCAGTGAGGCCAGTCGCTTTACCTCAGGAAACACCATATATTTT.

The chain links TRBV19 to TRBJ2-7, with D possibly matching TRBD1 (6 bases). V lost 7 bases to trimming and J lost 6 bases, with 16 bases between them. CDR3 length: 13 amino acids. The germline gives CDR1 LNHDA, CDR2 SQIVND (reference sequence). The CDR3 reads CASTNTGFGEQYF. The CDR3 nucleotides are TGTGCCAGTACCAACACAGGGTTCGGCGAGCAGTACTTC.

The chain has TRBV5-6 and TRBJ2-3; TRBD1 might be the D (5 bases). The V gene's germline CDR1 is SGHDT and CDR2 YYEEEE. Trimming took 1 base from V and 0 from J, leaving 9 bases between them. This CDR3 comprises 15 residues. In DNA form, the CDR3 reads TGTGCCAGCAGCTTGAGAAGACAGAGCACAGATACGCAGTATTTT. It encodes CASSLRRQSTDTQYF.

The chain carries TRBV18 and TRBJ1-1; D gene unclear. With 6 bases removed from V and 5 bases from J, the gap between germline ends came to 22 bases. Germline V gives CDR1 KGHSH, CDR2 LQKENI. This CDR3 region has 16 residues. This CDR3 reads CASSPYAVAGWTEAFF. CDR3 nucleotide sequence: TGTGCCAGCTCCCCCTATGCCGTGGCTGGATGGACTGAAGCTTTCTTT.

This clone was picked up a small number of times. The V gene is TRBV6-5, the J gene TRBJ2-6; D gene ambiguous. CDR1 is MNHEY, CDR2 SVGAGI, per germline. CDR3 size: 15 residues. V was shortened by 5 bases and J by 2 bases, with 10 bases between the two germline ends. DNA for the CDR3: TGTGCCAGCAGTCCTAAATTTACTGGGGCCAACGTCCTGACTTTC. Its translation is CASSPKFTGANVLTF.

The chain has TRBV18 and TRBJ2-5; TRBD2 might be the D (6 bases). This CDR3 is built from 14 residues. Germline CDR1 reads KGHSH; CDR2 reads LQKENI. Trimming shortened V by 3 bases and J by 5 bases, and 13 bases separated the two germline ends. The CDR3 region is CASSPREAIETQYF. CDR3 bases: TGTGCCAGCTCACCTAGGGAGGCCATCGAGACCCAGTACTTC.

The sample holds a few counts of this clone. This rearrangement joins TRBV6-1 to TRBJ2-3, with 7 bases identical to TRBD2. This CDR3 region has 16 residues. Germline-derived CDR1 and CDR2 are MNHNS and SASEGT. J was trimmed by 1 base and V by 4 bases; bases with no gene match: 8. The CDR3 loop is CASSGGRGTRTDTQYF. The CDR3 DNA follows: TGTGCCAGCAGTGGAGGGCGGGGGACTCGCACAGATACGCAGTATTTT.

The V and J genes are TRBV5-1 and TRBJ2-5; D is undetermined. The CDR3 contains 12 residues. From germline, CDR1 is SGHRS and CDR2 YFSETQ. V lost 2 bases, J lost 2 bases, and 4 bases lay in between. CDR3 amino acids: CASSFGQETQYF. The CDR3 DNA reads TGCGCCAGCAGCTTTGGGCAAGAGACCCAGTACTTC.

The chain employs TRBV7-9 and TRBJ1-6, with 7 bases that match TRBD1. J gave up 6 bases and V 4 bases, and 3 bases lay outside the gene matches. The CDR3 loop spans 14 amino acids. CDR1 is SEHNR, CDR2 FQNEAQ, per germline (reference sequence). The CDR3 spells CASSSGQSNSPLHF. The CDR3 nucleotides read TGTGCCAGCAGCTCGGGACAGAGTAATTCACCCCTCCACTTT.

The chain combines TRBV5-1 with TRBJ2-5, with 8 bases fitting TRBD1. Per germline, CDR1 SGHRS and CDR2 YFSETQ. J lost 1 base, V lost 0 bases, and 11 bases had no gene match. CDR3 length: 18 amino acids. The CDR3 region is CASSLGQGISVVQETQYF. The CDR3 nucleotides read TGCGCCAGCAGCTTGGGACAGGGGATCTCGGTAGTCCAAGAGACCCAGTACTTC.